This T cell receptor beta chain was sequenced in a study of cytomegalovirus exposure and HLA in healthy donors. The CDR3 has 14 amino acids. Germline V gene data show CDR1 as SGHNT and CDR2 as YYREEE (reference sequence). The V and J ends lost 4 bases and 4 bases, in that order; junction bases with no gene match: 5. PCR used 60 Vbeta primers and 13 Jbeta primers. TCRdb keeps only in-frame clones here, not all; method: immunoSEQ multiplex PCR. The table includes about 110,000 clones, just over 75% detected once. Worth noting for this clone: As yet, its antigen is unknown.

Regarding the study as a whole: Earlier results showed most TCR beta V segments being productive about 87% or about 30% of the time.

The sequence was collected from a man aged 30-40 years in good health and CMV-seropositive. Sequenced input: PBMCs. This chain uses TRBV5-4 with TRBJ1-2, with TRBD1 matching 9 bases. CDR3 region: CASSNRDRAYGYTF. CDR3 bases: TGTGCCAGCAGCAACAGGGACAGGGCCTATGGCTACACCTTC.